Listed below are T cell receptor beta chains from one sample, sequenced in a study of blood T cell repertoires in COVID-19. Method: immunoSEQ multiplex PCR; TCRdb's copy keeps in-frame clones and lacks some. This table holds about 170,000 clones, around 82% found once. The specimen sequenced was peripheral blood. These receptor sequences come from a man in his sixties or seventies with active or convalescent COVID-19. Both conserved end residues are part of each CDR3. The D gene is left open where the match is weak. Clone size is stated in some rows and not others, as once, few, many or a class when expanded.

v_call,j_call,d_call,cdr3_length,clone_size,cdr3_aa,cdr3_nt
TRBV6-5,TRBJ2-6,.,15,many,CASSNRVHRANVLTF,TGTGCCAGCAGCAACAGGGTACACCGGGCCAACGTCCTGACTTTC
TRBV5-1,TRBJ2-5,.,14,.,CASSLGTAQETQYF,TGCGCCAGCAGCTTGGGAACAGCACAAGAGACCCAGTACTTC
TRBV29-1,TRBJ1-1,.,10,.,CSVRLVMTFF,TGCAGCGTGCGACTAGTCATGACTTTCTTT
TRBV18,TRBJ2-7,TRBD1,15,.,CASSLGQGTSYEQYF,TGTGCCAGCTCACTCGGACAGGGGACCTCCTACGAGCAGTACTTC
TRBV27,TRBJ2-4,.,15,.,CASSYWGGAKDIQYF,TGTGCCAGCAGTTACTGGGGGGGGGCGAAGGACATTCAGTACTTC
TRBV18,TRBJ1-1,.,15,once,CASSPIQGGDTEAFF,TGTGCCAGCTCACCAATTCAGGGCGGGGACACTGAAGCTTTCTTT
TRBV7-2,TRBJ1-2,.,12,few,CASSRAAYGYTF,TGTGCCAGCAGCCGAGCCGCCTATGGCTACACCTTC
TRBV5-1,TRBJ2-5,TRBD2,15,.,CASSLNLAGQETQYF,TGCGCCAGCAGCTTGAACCTAGCGGGACAAGAGACCCAGTACTTC
TRBV5-1,TRBJ2-5,.,14,.,CASSWAGMEETQYF,TGCGCCAGCAGCTGGGCAGGGATGGAGGAGACCCAGTACTTC
TRBV7-9,TRBJ1-1,.,14,.,CASSLTGTSTEAFF,TGTGCCAGCAGCTTAACAGGGACGAGTACTGAAGCTTTCTTT
TRBV6-2/TRBV6-3,TRBJ1-3,.,15,.,CASSYSTSSGSTIYF,TGTGCCAGCAGTTACTCTACGTCCTCGGGAAGCACCATATATTTT
TRBV29-1,TRBJ2-1,TRBD2,16,once,CSVRGGPDFSYNEQFF,TGCAGCGTCCGGGGGGGTCCGGACTTCTCCTACAATGAGCAGTTCTTC
TRBV5-1,TRBJ1-5,TRBD1,15,.,CASSPGQRINQPQHF,TGCGCCAGCAGCCCGGGACAGCGGATCAATCAGCCCCAGCATTTT
TRBV30,TRBJ1-3,.,15,.,CAWSVAVRSGNTIYF,TGTGCCTGGAGTGTAGCGGTCCGCTCTGGAAACACCATATATTTT
TRBV5-5,TRBJ2-4,TRBD2,19,.,CASSLLAGVGRLAKNIQYF,TGTGCCAGCAGCTTGTTGGCGGGAGTGGGGCGGTTAGCCAAAAACATTCAGTACTTC
TRBV7-6,TRBJ2-3,TRBD2,18,.,CASSLTLAGEPSTDTQYF,TGTGCCAGCAGCTTAACCTTAGCGGGAGAACCTAGCACAGATACGCAGTATTTT
TRBV5-1,TRBJ2-7,TRBD1,15,once,CASSLVGQGASEQYF,TGCGCCAGCAGCTTGGTCGGACAGGGGGCAAGCGAGCAGTACTTC
TRBV6-1,TRBJ1-5,.,12,.,CASSDRRQPQHF,TGTGCCAGCAGTGACCGGCGGCAGCCCCAGCATTTT
TRBV5-1,TRBJ2-7,TRBD1,13,.,CASSSGQTYEQYF,TGCGCCAGCAGCTCGGGACAGACCTACGAGCAGTACTTC
TRBV2,TRBJ2-3,.,15,.,CASSPGWNSADTQYF,TGTGCCAGCAGTCCGGGGTGGAATTCGGCAGATACGCAGTATTTT
TRBV15,TRBJ2-7,.,13,.,CATSRVGGGEQYF,TGTGCCACCAGCAGAGTGGGGGGAGGAGAGCAGTACTTC
TRBV19,TRBJ2-2,TRBD1,16,.,CASRIQGQGLAGELFF,TGTGCCAGCAGAATTCAGGGACAGGGCTTGGCCGGGGAGCTGTTTTTT
TRBV12-3/TRBV12-4,TRBJ1-5,.,13,.,CASSLVVGQPQHF,TGTGCCAGCAGTCTAGTGGTCGGTCAGCCCCAGCATTTT
TRBV2,TRBJ2-1,.,15,.,CASSGTVSSYNEQFF,TGTGCCAGCAGTGGGACAGTGAGCTCCTACAATGAGCAGTTCTTC
TRBV5-1,TRBJ2-1,TRBD1,15,.,CASRAGQGSYNEQFF,TGCGCCAGCAGGGCCGGACAGGGCTCCTACAATGAGCAGTTCTTC
TRBV5-3,TRBJ2-7,TRBD1,14,.,CARSFRGRRGEQYF,TGTGCCAGAAGCTTCAGGGGGAGAAGAGGCGAGCAGTACTTC
TRBV18,TRBJ2-7,TRBD2,17,.,CASSPFPGTSGSYEQYF,TGTGCCAGCTCACCCTTTCCCGGGACTAGCGGGAGCTACGAGCAGTACTTC
TRBV2,TRBJ2-3,.,15,.,CASSGRGSPADTQYF,TGTGCCAGCTCTGGTAGAGGGAGCCCCGCAGATACGCAGTATTTT
TRBV7-2,TRBJ2-3,.,13,few,CASSLVPLDTQYF,TGTGCCAGCAGCTTAGTCCCTCTCGATACGCAGTATTTT
TRBV24-1,TRBJ2-2,TRBD1,17,.,CATSEPGQAGFTGELFF,TGTGCCACCAGTGAACCGGGACAGGCCGGGTTCACCGGGGAGCTGTTTTTT
TRBV7-2,TRBJ2-5,TRBD2,16,.,CASSSRLAGAGETQYF,TGTGCCAGCAGCTCAAGACTAGCGGGAGCGGGTGAGACCCAGTACTTC
TRBV5-1,TRBJ1-2,TRBD1,16,.,CASSLAPGQGTAGYTF,TGCGCCAGCAGCTTGGCCCCCGGACAGGGGACCGCTGGCTACACCTTC
TRBV5-1,TRBJ1-4,.,15,.,CASGTSGAVNEKLFF,TGCGCCAGCGGTACGAGTGGGGCGGTTAATGAAAAACTGTTTTTT
TRBV9,TRBJ2-1,TRBD2,15,.,CASSNLAGGYNEQFF,TGTGCCAGCAGCAACTTAGCGGGAGGGTACAATGAGCAGTTCTTC
TRBV5-1,TRBJ1-2,TRBD1,14,.,CASSQGQGAGGYTF,TGCGCCAGCAGCCAGGGACAGGGGGCTGGGGGCTACACCTTC
TRBV9,TRBJ2-1,TRBD2,16,.,CASSVGIAGGVNEQFF,TGTGCCAGCAGCGTAGGTATAGCGGGAGGGGTCAATGAGCAGTTCTTC
TRBV4-3,TRBJ1-2,.,15,.,CASSQDGDNPYGYTF,TGCGCCAGCAGCCAAGATGGGGACAATCCGTATGGCTACACCTTC
TRBV5-4,TRBJ1-1,.,14,.,CASSLQDYGTEAFF,TGTGCCAGCAGCTTGCAGGACTATGGGACTGAAGCTTTCTTT
TRBV10-2,TRBJ1-1,.,12,.,CASSYRRSEAFF,TGCGCCAGCAGTTACAGAAGATCTGAAGCTTTCTTT
TRBV6-6,TRBJ1-1,TRBD1,15,.,CASSFRDRMNTEAFF,TGTGCCAGCAGCTTTCGGGACAGGATGAACACTGAAGCTTTCTTT